The 3 T cell receptor beta chains given below trace back to one sample, sequenced in a study of blood T cell repertoires in COVID-19. Method: immunoSEQ multiplex PCR; TCRdb's copy keeps in-frame clones and lacks some. The data contain 87,000 or so clones, around 90% of them singletons. The sample taken for sequencing was peripheral blood. The receptor source for this set is a man in his forties with acute or convalescent COVID-19.

V is TRBV18 and J is TRBJ2-7; D remains unclear. Germline values: CDR1 KGHSH, CDR2 LQKENI. This CDR3 has 14 amino acids. Trimming stripped 0 bases from V and 6 bases from J, with 12 bases between. The CDR3 DNA sequence: TGTGCCAGCTCACCACCTTTAGTAACCGGCGAGCAGTACTTC. Translation gives CASSPPLVTGEQYF.

This clone showed up just a few times. V is TRBV9 and J is TRBJ1-4; TRBD1 matches at 9 bases. The CDR3 totals 16 residues. The V gene end was trimmed by 0 bases and the J gene end by 9 bases; junction bases not matched to a gene: 9. CDR1 is SGDLS, CDR2 YYNGEE, per germline. In DNA form, the CDR3 reads TGTGCCAGCAGCGTAGAGGCCGGGACAGGGCCGAAAAAACTGTTTTTT. Protein: CASSVEAGTGPKKLFF.

The genes are TRBV9 and TRBJ2-1; possibly TRBD1 for D (6 bases). Germline CDR1 is SGDLS and CDR2 is YYNGEE. V dropped 0 bases and J dropped 7 bases, with 11 bases sitting between them. There are 14 residues in the CDR3. As DNA, the CDR3 is TGTGCCAGCAGCGTAGAGGGACACTGGAATGAGCAGTTCTTC. This codes for CASSVEGHWNEQFF.